These T cell receptor beta chains were read from a single sample in a study of cytomegalovirus exposure and HLA in healthy donors. The protocol was immunoSEQ multiplex PCR, while the TCRdb copy is restricted to in-frame clones and leaves out a portion. The sample consists of over 70,000 clones, roughly 60% of them appearing once. Sequencing used PBMCs. Receptors were obtained from a woman in her 50s in good health and CMV-seropositive. Both conserved end residues are part of each CDR3. Each record gives: D gene, J gene, V gene, clone size, CDR3 protein, CDR3 DNA. D genes are given only for firm matches. Not all rows give a size; the values are once, few, many and, for expanded clones, a class.

d_call: NA; j_call: TRBJ1-5; v_call: TRBV19; clone_size: NA; cdr3_aa: CASSPLTVPPQHF; cdr3_nt: TGTGCCAGTAGTCCCCTGACAGTTCCGCCCCAGCATTTT
d_call: TRBD2; j_call: TRBJ2-1; v_call: TRBV29-1; clone_size: NA; cdr3_aa: CSVGLADHNEQFF; cdr3_nt: TGCAGCGTTGGTCTAGCGGACCACAATGAGCAGTTCTTC
d_call: TRBD1; j_call: TRBJ1-1; v_call: TRBV30; clone_size: NA; cdr3_aa: CAWGTGKAFF; cdr3_nt: TGTGCCTGGGGGACAGGGAAAGCTTTCTTT
d_call: TRBD2; j_call: TRBJ2-1; v_call: TRBV9; clone_size: once; cdr3_aa: CASSVAPDSGGAHNEQFF; cdr3_nt: TGTGCCAGCAGCGTAGCTCCAGATAGCGGGGGGGCCCACAATGAGCAGTTCTTC
d_call: NA; j_call: TRBJ1-1; v_call: TRBV5-1; clone_size: NA; cdr3_aa: CASSGMTGQNTEAFF; cdr3_nt: TGCGCCAGCAGCGGAATGACAGGCCAGAACACTGAAGCTTTCTTT
d_call: NA; j_call: TRBJ1-6; v_call: TRBV6-1; clone_size: few; cdr3_aa: CASSETSSYNSPLHF; cdr3_nt: TGTGCCAGCAGTGAAACGAGCTCCTATAATTCACCCCTCCACTTT
d_call: NA; j_call: TRBJ1-1; v_call: TRBV30; clone_size: NA; cdr3_aa: CAWSVSRLPLNTEAFF; cdr3_nt: TGTGCCTGGAGTGTTAGCCGACTTCCACTGAACACTGAAGCTTTCTTT
d_call: TRBD1; j_call: TRBJ1-1; v_call: TRBV5-1; clone_size: few; cdr3_aa: CASSDRVSTEAFF; cdr3_nt: TGCGCCAGCAGCGACAGGGTTAGCACTGAAGCTTTCTTT
d_call: NA; j_call: TRBJ1-1; v_call: TRBV6-5; clone_size: NA; cdr3_aa: CASSYTYGNTEAFF; cdr3_nt: TGTGCCAGCAGTTACACCTATGGGAACACTGAAGCTTTCTTT
d_call: TRBD1; j_call: TRBJ1-5; v_call: TRBV6-4; clone_size: NA; cdr3_aa: CASSSKTGSHQPQHF; cdr3_nt: TGTGCCAGCAGTTCAAAGACAGGGAGCCATCAGCCCCAGCATTTT
d_call: NA; j_call: TRBJ1-5; v_call: TRBV30; clone_size: NA; cdr3_aa: CAWSWQNQPQHF; cdr3_nt: TGTGCCTGGAGTTGGCAAAATCAGCCCCAGCATTTT
d_call: NA; j_call: TRBJ2-2; v_call: TRBV5-4; clone_size: NA; cdr3_aa: CASSLELGTGELFF; cdr3_nt: TGTGCCAGCAGCTTGGAACTAGGCACCGGGGAGCTGTTTTTT
d_call: NA; j_call: TRBJ1-1; v_call: TRBV5-1; clone_size: NA; cdr3_aa: CASSVRGLNTEAFF; cdr3_nt: TGCGCCAGCAGCGTCAGGGGACTGAACACTGAAGCTTTCTTT
d_call: NA; j_call: TRBJ2-7; v_call: TRBV5-1; clone_size: few; cdr3_aa: CASSSTGSSYEQYF; cdr3_nt: TGCGCCAGCAGCTCCACAGGGAGCTCCTACGAGCAGTACTTC
d_call: NA; j_call: TRBJ2-7; v_call: TRBV5-4; clone_size: NA; cdr3_aa: CASSLEDGWREQYF; cdr3_nt: TGTGCCAGCAGCTTGGAAGACGGGTGGCGCGAGCAGTACTTC
d_call: TRBD1; j_call: TRBJ2-3; v_call: TRBV7-9; clone_size: NA; cdr3_aa: CASSLRDRGLVTADTQYF; cdr3_nt: TGTGCCAGCAGCTTAAGGGACAGGGGGCTTGTGACGGCAGATACGCAGTATTTT
d_call: TRBD1; j_call: TRBJ1-1; v_call: TRBV9; clone_size: NA; cdr3_aa: CASSVTGFETEAFF; cdr3_nt: TGTGCCAGCAGCGTGACAGGGTTTGAGACTGAAGCTTTCTTT
d_call: NA; j_call: TRBJ1-2; v_call: TRBV6-5; clone_size: NA; cdr3_aa: CASRPGRTTYGYTF; cdr3_nt: TGTGCCAGCAGACCGGGACGGACTACCTATGGCTACACCTTC
d_call: NA; j_call: TRBJ1-6; v_call: TRBV5-1; clone_size: NA; cdr3_aa: CASSQQGSSYNSPLHF; cdr3_nt: TGCGCCAGCAGCCAACAGGGTAGCTCCTATAATTCACCCCTCCACTTT
d_call: NA; j_call: TRBJ1-6; v_call: TRBV6-5; clone_size: NA; cdr3_aa: CASSSYEGRGSPLHF; cdr3_nt: TGTGCCAGCAGTTCTTACGAGGGTCGAGGTTCACCCCTCCACTTT
d_call: TRBD2; j_call: TRBJ2-1; v_call: TRBV28; clone_size: NA; cdr3_aa: CASSFLAGGRNEQFF; cdr3_nt: TGTGCCAGCAGTTTCCTAGCGGGGGGTAGGAATGAGCAGTTCTTC
d_call: TRBD1; j_call: TRBJ2-5; v_call: TRBV6-1; clone_size: once; cdr3_aa: CASLDRGETQYF; cdr3_nt: TGTGCCAGTTTGGACAGGGGTGAGACCCAGTACTTC
d_call: NA; j_call: TRBJ1-5; v_call: TRBV5-8; clone_size: few; cdr3_aa: CASSPPRGGNQPQHF; cdr3_nt: TGTGCCAGCAGCCCCCCGCGGGGTGGCAATCAGCCCCAGCATTTT
d_call: NA; j_call: TRBJ2-2; v_call: TRBV10-1; clone_size: NA; cdr3_aa: CASSPGQAGELFF; cdr3_nt: TGCGCCAGCAGTCCAGGACAAGCCGGGGAGCTGTTTTTT
d_call: NA; j_call: TRBJ1-1; v_call: TRBV29-1; clone_size: NA; cdr3_aa: CSVGGSSDTEAFF; cdr3_nt: TGCAGCGTTGGGGGCAGTAGTGACACTGAAGCTTTCTTT
d_call: NA; j_call: TRBJ1-1; v_call: TRBV7-8; clone_size: NA; cdr3_aa: CASSLLGQLWAEAFF; cdr3_nt: TGTGCCAGCAGCCTCCTAGGACAATTGTGGGCTGAAGCTTTCTTT
d_call: NA; j_call: TRBJ2-2; v_call: TRBV11-3; clone_size: NA; cdr3_aa: CASSPSRAGAGELFF; cdr3_nt: TGTGCCAGCAGCCCCTCGAGGGCAGGGGCCGGGGAGCTGTTTTTT
d_call: TRBD1; j_call: TRBJ2-7; v_call: TRBV5-8; clone_size: NA; cdr3_aa: CASSHSGTGGREQYF; cdr3_nt: TGTGCCAGCAGTCATTCCGGGACAGGGGGACGCGAGCAGTACTTC
d_call: TRBD1; j_call: TRBJ2-7; v_call: TRBV28; clone_size: NA; cdr3_aa: CASSPPPGQGSGYEQYF; cdr3_nt: TGTGCCAGCAGTCCACCCCCCGGACAGGGGAGTGGGTACGAGCAGTACTTC
d_call: TRBD1; j_call: TRBJ1-1; v_call: TRBV19; clone_size: NA; cdr3_aa: CATLDRGMGTEAFF; cdr3_nt: TGTGCCACCTTGGACAGGGGTATGGGCACTGAAGCTTTCTTT
d_call: NA; j_call: TRBJ1-2; v_call: TRBV28; clone_size: NA; cdr3_aa: CASSSTFLYGYTF; cdr3_nt: TGTGCCAGCAGTTCCACTTTTCTCTATGGCTACACCTTC
d_call: NA; j_call: TRBJ2-1; v_call: TRBV10-2; clone_size: NA; cdr3_aa: CASVGRLVQFF; cdr3_nt: TGCGCCAGCGTGGGGCGGCTCGTGCAGTTCTTC
d_call: TRBD1; j_call: TRBJ2-5; v_call: TRBV11-2; clone_size: once; cdr3_aa: CASSLEGTGAETQYF; cdr3_nt: TGTGCCAGCAGCCTAGAGGGGACAGGGGCAGAGACCCAGTACTTC
d_call: NA; j_call: TRBJ2-7; v_call: TRBV5-6; clone_size: NA; cdr3_aa: CASSLWQGGEQYF; cdr3_nt: TGTGCCAGCAGCTTGTGGCAGGGGGGCGAGCAGTACTTC
d_call: NA; j_call: TRBJ1-3; v_call: TRBV11-2; clone_size: NA; cdr3_aa: CASSGRANSGNTIYF; cdr3_nt: TGTGCCAGCAGCGGCAGGGCGAACTCTGGAAACACCATATATTTT
d_call: NA; j_call: TRBJ1-5; v_call: TRBV27; clone_size: NA; cdr3_aa: CASSFGYSNQPQHF; cdr3_nt: TGTGCCAGCAGTTTCGGGTATAGCAATCAGCCCCAGCATTTT
d_call: NA; j_call: TRBJ1-5; v_call: TRBV25-1; clone_size: NA; cdr3_aa: CASSEGALGNQPQHF; cdr3_nt: TGTGCCAGCAGTGAAGGGGCGCTGGGCAATCAGCCCCAGCATTTT
d_call: TRBD1; j_call: TRBJ1-2; v_call: TRBV5-1; clone_size: NA; cdr3_aa: CASSFTGDGYTF; cdr3_nt: TGCGCCAGCAGCTTTACAGGGGATGGCTACACCTTC
d_call: TRBD1; j_call: TRBJ2-7; v_call: TRBV15; clone_size: NA; cdr3_aa: CATSIDRGSYEQYF; cdr3_nt: TGTGCCACCAGCATTGACAGGGGCAGCTACGAGCAGTACTTC
d_call: NA; j_call: TRBJ1-1; v_call: TRBV2; clone_size: NA; cdr3_aa: CASRDFGTEAFF; cdr3_nt: TGTGCCAGCAGGGACTTTGGGACTGAAGCTTTCTTT
d_call: NA; j_call: TRBJ2-7; v_call: TRBV2; clone_size: NA; cdr3_aa: CASSEGGVKEEQYF; cdr3_nt: TGTGCCAGCAGTGAAGGGGGGGTTAAAGAAGAGCAGTACTTC
d_call: NA; j_call: TRBJ1-5; v_call: TRBV28; clone_size: NA; cdr3_aa: CASSLLSQPQHF; cdr3_nt: TGTGCCAGCAGTTTACTAAGTCAGCCCCAGCATTTT
d_call: NA; j_call: TRBJ1-1; v_call: TRBV28; clone_size: few; cdr3_aa: CASSYIGGHRATEAFF; cdr3_nt: TGTGCCAGCAGTTATATTGGCGGACACCGCGCCACTGAAGCTTTCTTT
d_call: NA; j_call: TRBJ1-1; v_call: TRBV7-6; clone_size: few; cdr3_aa: CASSSNRVNTEAFF; cdr3_nt: TGTGCCAGCAGCTCCAACAGGGTGAACACTGAAGCTTTCTTT
d_call: NA; j_call: TRBJ1-4; v_call: TRBV10-1; clone_size: NA; cdr3_aa: CASSPGRRLNEKLFF; cdr3_nt: TGCGCCAGCAGTCCGGGGAGACGCCTGAATGAAAAACTGTTTTTT
d_call: NA; j_call: TRBJ2-5; v_call: TRBV7-2; clone_size: NA; cdr3_aa: CASSLSSGLGETQYF; cdr3_nt: TGTGCCAGCAGCTTAAGCTCGGGGTTGGGAGAGACCCAGTACTTC
d_call: TRBD1; j_call: TRBJ1-2; v_call: TRBV29-1; clone_size: NA; cdr3_aa: CSVEDYHGTADNYGYTF; cdr3_nt: TGCAGCGTTGAAGATTATCACGGGACAGCAGATAACTATGGCTACACCTTC
d_call: TRBD1; j_call: TRBJ2-5; v_call: TRBV6-5; clone_size: once; cdr3_aa: CASSFQGAGETQYF; cdr3_nt: TGTGCCAGCAGTTTTCAGGGGGCGGGTGAGACCCAGTACTTC
d_call: TRBD1; j_call: TRBJ1-1; v_call: TRBV9; clone_size: NA; cdr3_aa: CASSPRQGMPEAFF; cdr3_nt: TGTGCCAGCAGCCCCCGACAGGGGATGCCTGAAGCTTTCTTT
d_call: NA; j_call: TRBJ1-1; v_call: TRBV9; clone_size: NA; cdr3_aa: CASSVGGDTEAFF; cdr3_nt: TGTGCCAGCAGCGTGGGCGGGGACACTGAAGCTTTCTTT
d_call: TRBD2; j_call: TRBJ2-3; v_call: TRBV29-1; clone_size: NA; cdr3_aa: CSATSGTTDTQYF; cdr3_nt: TGCAGCGCGACTAGCGGGACCACAGATACGCAGTATTTT
d_call: TRBD1; j_call: TRBJ1-5; v_call: TRBV28; clone_size: few; cdr3_aa: CASRQGDQPQHF; cdr3_nt: TGTGCCAGCAGACAGGGGGATCAGCCCCAGCATTTT
d_call: NA; j_call: TRBJ2-5; v_call: TRBV7-3; clone_size: once; cdr3_aa: CASSLIGGAGETQYF; cdr3_nt: TGTGCCAGCAGCTTAATAGGGGGGGCAGGAGAGACCCAGTACTTC
d_call: TRBD1; j_call: TRBJ1-2; v_call: TRBV6-1; clone_size: NA; cdr3_aa: CASSPDRVAYGYTF; cdr3_nt: TGTGCCAGCAGTCCTGACAGGGTGGCCTATGGCTACACCTTC
d_call: NA; j_call: TRBJ1-1; v_call: TRBV4-2; clone_size: NA; cdr3_aa: CASSQVGTQGRGTEAFF; cdr3_nt: TGTGCCAGCAGCCAAGTTGGAACACAGGGTAGGGGCACTGAAGCTTTCTTT